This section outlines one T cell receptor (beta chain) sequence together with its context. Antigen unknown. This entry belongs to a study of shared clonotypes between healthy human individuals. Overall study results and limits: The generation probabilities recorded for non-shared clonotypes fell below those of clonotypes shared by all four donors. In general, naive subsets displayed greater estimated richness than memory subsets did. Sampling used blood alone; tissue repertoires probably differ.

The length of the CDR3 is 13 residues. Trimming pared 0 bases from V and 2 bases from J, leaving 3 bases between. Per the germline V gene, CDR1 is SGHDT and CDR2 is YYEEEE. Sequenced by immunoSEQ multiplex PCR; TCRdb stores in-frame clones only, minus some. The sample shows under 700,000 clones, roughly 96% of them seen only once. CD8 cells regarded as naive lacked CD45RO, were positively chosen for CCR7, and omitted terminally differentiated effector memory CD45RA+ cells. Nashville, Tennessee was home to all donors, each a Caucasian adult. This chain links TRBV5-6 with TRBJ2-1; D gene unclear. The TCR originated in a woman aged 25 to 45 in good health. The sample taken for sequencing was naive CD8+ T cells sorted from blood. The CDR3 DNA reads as TGTGCCAGCAGCTTGGGGCCCTACAATGAGCAGTTCTTC. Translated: CASSLGPYNEQFF.